The rows below give T cell receptor beta chains drawn from one sample of a study of OX40 agonist ivuxolimab in advanced cancers. Repertoires were generated with immunoSEQ multiplex PCR, while TCRdb's copy carries only in-frame clones and drops some. The table has about 28,000 clones, about 88% seen once. Here the sequenced sample was CD4+ or CD8+ T cells sorted from blood, taken in a trial of the OX40 agonist ivuxolimab. These TCRs come from an adult with an advanced solid tumor such as melanoma, head and neck, liver or kidney cancer. Both conserved end residues are trimmed from each CDR3.

j_call: TRBJ1-2; v_call: TRBV29-1; cdr3_aa: SVEPGGYGYT
j_call: TRBJ2-1; v_call: TRBV4-1; cdr3_aa: ASSPWVSGYNEQF
j_call: TRBJ2-7; v_call: TRBV2; cdr3_aa: ASSDVGGGPTYEQY
j_call: TRBJ1-2; v_call: TRBV7-8; cdr3_aa: ASSPGTAVYGYT
j_call: TRBJ2-2; v_call: TRBV11-3; cdr3_aa: ASSLVGISPGELF
j_call: TRBJ1-6; v_call: TRBV13; cdr3_aa: ASRQGESPLH
j_call: TRBJ1-2; v_call: TRBV7-9; cdr3_aa: ASSSGQGASIFGYT
j_call: TRBJ2-1; v_call: TRBV6-6; cdr3_aa: ASSYPTSGTHNEQF
j_call: TRBJ2-7; v_call: TRBV25-1; cdr3_aa: ASSETRYEQY
j_call: TRBJ2-1; v_call: TRBV6-5; cdr3_aa: ASSYRGATYNEQF
j_call: TRBJ2-7; v_call: TRBV5-4; cdr3_aa: ASSTPGEGLAGYEQY
j_call: TRBJ2-1; v_call: TRBV11-3; cdr3_aa: ASSVGTSGSVENEQF
j_call: TRBJ1-6; v_call: TRBV11-3; cdr3_aa: ASSTRQNSPLH
j_call: TRBJ2-3; v_call: TRBV30; cdr3_aa: AWRIGGHGTDTQY
j_call: TRBJ2-7; v_call: TRBV5-8; cdr3_aa: ASSRGRGPSYEQY
j_call: TRBJ1-5; v_call: TRBV7-2; cdr3_aa: ASSAAPAGSSNQPQH
j_call: TRBJ1-2; v_call: TRBV7-9; cdr3_aa: ASRGSDRANLNYGYT
j_call: TRBJ2-7; v_call: TRBV5-5; cdr3_aa: ASSLHGPSYEQY
j_call: TRBJ2-7; v_call: TRBV9; cdr3_aa: ASSPRGSLYEQY
j_call: TRBJ1-6; v_call: TRBV27; cdr3_aa: ASSPWTGTSPLH
j_call: TRBJ2-5; v_call: TRBV2; cdr3_aa: ASARETQY
j_call: TRBJ2-3; v_call: TRBV5-4; cdr3_aa: ASSPLAGGATDTQY
j_call: TRBJ1-1; v_call: TRBV4-1; cdr3_aa: ASSHMNTEAF
j_call: TRBJ2-1; v_call: TRBV9; cdr3_aa: ASSVDPGRAISYNEQF
j_call: TRBJ1-5; v_call: TRBV28; cdr3_aa: ASRYDGDSNQPQH
j_call: TRBJ2-5; v_call: TRBV19; cdr3_aa: ASSMWRGETQY
j_call: TRBJ1-2; v_call: TRBV7-9; cdr3_aa: ASSGQGASIFGYT
j_call: TRBJ1-5; v_call: TRBV10-3; cdr3_aa: AISAGDREYQPQH
j_call: TRBJ2-7; v_call: TRBV13; cdr3_aa: ASSSVGRDYEQY
j_call: TRBJ2-3; v_call: TRBV7-2; cdr3_aa: ASSLGPGGYTDTQY